This record looks at one T cell receptor (beta chain) sequence and its context. The data stem from a study of control samples from healthy donors and cancer patients. Germline CDR1 reads KGHSH; CDR2 reads LQKENI. CDR3 length: 13 amino acids. With 0 bases removed from V and 5 bases from J, the gap between germline ends came to 7 bases. Here immunoSEQ multiplex PCR was the method, and the copy in TCRdb shows in-frame clones only, minus some. Found here are about 95,000 clones, approximately 86% of them singletons; the top ten hold around a fifth. The V and J genes are TRBV18 and TRBJ1-2; D not resolved. This receptor was identified in a man aged 25 to 45 in good health. Specimen: blood. CDR3 sequence: CASSPPSYYGYTF. The DNA of the CDR3 is TGTGCCAGCTCACCACCTAGCTATTATGGCTACACCTTC.